The TCR beta chain described here comes from a study of shared clonotypes between healthy human individuals (dated by TCRdb to the early 2020s). Context from the whole study: The cohort comprised a couple of women and a few men aged 18 to 49 years. To estimate repertoire size and how much clonotype sharing occurs between individuals, the study deeply sequenced the blood TCR repertoires of about 5 healthy adults. For each donor, CD4 naive and CD4 memory were each given three plates, CD8 naive was given two plates, and CD8 memory was given one plate. To increase sequencing depth and limit assay-specific biases, TCR repertoire library preparation and sequencing were carried out by different laboratories using diverse techniques. Each donor's leukapheresis produced roughly between about 0.9 and 9.5 billion PBMCs. The paper's findings and limits, for the study overall: Higher generation probabilities were observed for clonotypes shared by all four sorted-subset donors than for non-shared clonotypes. Pairwise subsampling led to the expectation that sequencing depth would affect the degree of clonotype sharing among donors. Across four donors, approximately 5% of naive CD4, roughly 3.5% of naive CD8, roughly 2.3% of memory CD4, and approximately 0.4% of memory CD8 clonotypes were shared. Because the study included only a small number of donors, the genetic and exposure-history diversity represented was limited. Only blood was sampled, and tissue TCR repertoires likely differ from those in blood. Estimated clonotype richness was generally larger for naive than for memory subsets. Incomplete sequencing was indicated by rarefaction of sorted-subset datasets, despite the large sequencing depth.

Healthy HIV-negative adults with no recently reported acute infections or vaccinations were included as donors. Every donor was a Caucasian adult residing in Nashville, Tennessee, USA. CD4+ T cells were enriched by magnetic negative selection; naive cells were then positively selected on CD45RA, and the negative fraction formed the memory subset. After blood collection by leukapheresis, PBMCs were isolated using Ficoll-Histopaque density gradient centrifugation and then cryopreserved in the vapor phase of liquid nitrogen. Analytical flow cytometry was used to check the purity and quantity of each magnetically sorted T cell population. Each sorted fraction had its genomic DNA isolated and then quantified by UV absorbance on a Nanodrop 2000c. The germline V gene (reference sequence) specifies LNHDA as CDR1 and SQIVND as CDR2. Measured from the cysteine to the phenylalanine, the CDR3 is 14 residues long. Only the CDR3 portion is preserved as DNA: 42 bases, with reading frame beginning at the first base. A distance of 11 bases separates the germline ends of V and J, which lose 1 base and 7 bases respectively.

TCR CDR3 regions were amplified from genomic DNA by multiplex PCR using the deep immunoSEQ assay. Extracted genomic DNA from each cell subset was distributed evenly across all wells of several immunoSEQ 96-well plates, and each plate was treated as a replicate. For sorted subsets, around 200 ng genomic DNA, equal to 30,000 or so T cell genomes, was loaded into each replicate PCR. Purified libraries were measured with a Qubit 3.0 fluorometer, size-checked on a Bioanalyzer 2100, and measured again with the KAPA Library Quantification kit. Every immunoSEQ 96-well plate was sequenced on a separate single-read 150-cycle Illumina NextSeq 550 flow cell. As for the original processing: Because the immunoSEQ output included only junctional sequences and no quality scores, the filtering could not be the same as the filtering used for full-length reads. Sequences were annotated with PyIR, a Python wrapper for IgBLAST v1.9, using IMGT germline references to assign V/J genes and CDR3. Any read was removed if the V/J assignment was weak (E-value above 1e-6), the CDR3 was missing, or the read contained stop codons, out-of-frame junctions, or ambiguous translated residues. V3J clonotypes were defined as sequences sharing the same inferred V gene, J gene, and CDR3 amino acid sequence. The percentage overlap between two repertoires was calculated by dividing the number of shared unique clonotypes by the size of the smaller repertoire. RTK rarefaction, the Chao1 estimator, and Recon v2.1 estimates of unobserved clonotypes were used to assess repertoire richness. For all TCRbeta clonotypes obtained by the gDNA method from a handful of donors, generation probabilities were computed with OLGA. TCRdb re-hosts the immuneACCESS table, in-frame sequences only. Its copies lack some clones; in the studies checked, an unresolved V gene accounts for under half of them, and the cause for the rest is not known. V, J and clone size are taken as reported in that table, and D and trimming were inferred from the DNA itself. This sample lists a few million clones; 80% to 95% were detected once. The ten most abundant clones make up 0.37% of the sample.

Concerning this clone: Its recognized antigen is unknown. Within one base of it there is no much larger clone, and no base qualities were kept. The same CDR3 also results from other DNA sequences found in this sample.

The sequenced sample consisted of naive CD4+ T cells from PBMCs. According to the study, the label for this sample's cell subset or site signals: CD45RA+ positively selected. This receptor was identified in a man aged 18 to 35 in good health. Some clones in this sample may be carry-over from other donors' samples. This chain joins TRBV19 to TRBJ2-1; the D call is tentative, TRBD1 or TRBD2, as each matches 5 bases. The nucleotide sequence is given as TGTGCCAGTAGTATAGGTGGGGGAGTTAATGAGCAGTTCTTC. Its coded protein is CASSIGGGVNEQFF. The full variable domain, with segments outside the CDR3 supplied by the reference TRBV19 and TRBJ2-1 proteins, appears as DGGITQSPKYLFRKEGQNVTLSCEQNLNHDAMYWYRQDPGQGLRLIYYSQIVNDFQKGDIAEGYSVSREKKESFPLTVTSAQKNPTAFYLCASSIGGGVNEQFFGPGTRLTVL.